The rows below give T cell receptor beta chains drawn from one sample of a study of cytomegalovirus exposure and HLA in healthy donors. This table comes from immunoSEQ multiplex PCR, and its TCRdb copy is limited to in-frame clones, with some not included. The sample contains under 150,000 clones, about 79% of which appear only once. Sequences were obtained from PBMCs. Every receptor here comes from a male donor in good health and CMV-seronegative. Both conserved end residues are part of each CDR3. The order of the fields is V gene, J gene, CDR3 protein.

TRBV5-5	TRBJ2-2	CASSRFRVTGELFF
TRBV29-1	TRBJ1-1	CSVGDDRRGKAFF
TRBV6-5	TRBJ2-4	CASSYASRGAKNIQYF
TRBV11-2	TRBJ2-7	CASSRGPSSYEQYF
TRBV27	TRBJ2-7	CASSFVGAYEQYF
TRBV30	TRBJ2-1	CAWSSTGALADEQFF
TRBV5-1	TRBJ2-1	CASSESGQGAGEQFF
TRBV27	TRBJ2-3	CASSPSSGAFTDTQYF
TRBV30	TRBJ1-2	CASPGGYGYGYTF
TRBV19	TRBJ2-7	CATSKRAGGSYEQYF
TRBV7-3	TRBJ2-7	CASSLTGEVEQYF
TRBV6-5	TRBJ1-5	CASSYSADSNQPQHF
TRBV19	TRBJ2-1	CASSGASSNEQFF